This T cell receptor beta chain was observed in a study of blood T cell repertoires in COVID-19. For the study at large: The origin of the acute and convalescent COVID-19 samples was the United States, Italy and Spain. PBMCs, B-cell-depleted T cells, or T cells provided the cDNA or gDNA that made up the material.

Clones were read by immunoSEQ multiplex PCR, and TCRdb kept only the in-frame ones, dropping some. This sample has about 140,000 clones, with approximately 86% found just once. Germline trimming cut 3 bases from V and 3 bases from J; bases unmatched to any gene: 7. Germline V gene sequence: CDR1 DFQATT, CDR2 SNEGSKA (reference sequence). The CDR3 is 15 amino acids. The clonotype was recovered from a human donor in a cohort sampled during active COVID-19. The sequencing input was peripheral blood. This chain connects TRBV20-1 to TRBJ2-3; 9 bases agree with TRBD2. CDR3 amino acids: CSASKGGGATDTQYF. Written as DNA, the CDR3 is TGCAGTGCTAGTAAAGGCGGGGGGGCAACAGATACGCAGTATTTT.